In its sample, the clone carrying this TCR beta chain was seen many times. RNA transcripts yielded amplified TCR beta CDR3 regions. First-round RT-PCR of the TCR CDR3 relied on the HTBI primer set. TCRdb re-called the multiplex PCR reads through MiXCR, storing one row per CDR3 protein. The sample lists approximately 370,000 distinct CDR3 sequences, roughly 15% occurring once. The entry originates in a study of T cells in Graves' hyperthyroidism and ophthalmopathy. Background on the study: Sampling of peripheral blood happened at initial diagnosis, prior to any treatment.

Sequencing was performed on blood. The origin of this receptor is a woman aged 25 to 45 with Graves' hyperthyroidism that later progressed to Graves' ophthalmopathy.

The CDR3 protein is CASTLSGGEETQYF. CDR3 in DNA: TGTGCCAGCACCTTAAGCGGGGGGGAAGAGACCCAGTACTTC. J is TRBJ2-5 and V is TRBV28; 10 nucleotides agree with TRBD2. V gave up 7 bases and J gave up 3 bases; unmatched junction bases: 5. The CDR3 covers 14 residues. Germline assignment: CDR1 MDHEN and CDR2 SYDVKM.